This T cell receptor (beta chain) was profiled in a study of naive and memory T cell subsets. Study observations and caveats: A clonotype means one alpha or beta sequence, not an alpha/beta pair.

The beta constant-region primer was an equimolar mix of two oligonucleotides covering TRBC1 and TRBC2. An oligonucleotide with the SP2 primer and a 12-nucleotide UMI was ligated to the cDNA 3' end. Each CDR3 protein is one row after TCRdb ran MiXCR on the UMI-ligation and nested PCR reads. The data show about 80,000 distinct CDR3 sequences, 10% to 15% seen once. After CD4 positive bead selection, the CD4-negative fraction gave CD8 T cells. As regards this clonotype: Its antigen is as yet unknown.

The CDR3 length is 15 residues. Deletions cut 2 bases from V and 4 bases from J, with 11 bases between. From germline, CDR1 is MNHEY and CDR2 SMNVEV (reference sequence). The chain links TRBV27 to TRBJ1-4, with no clear D. The origin of this receptor is a human donor in good health. The sequenced sample was central memory CD4+ T cells from blood. The CDR3 region has the DNA TGTGCCAGCAGTTTAACGCGGGCCGGTAATGAAAAACTGTTTTTT. Protein product: CASSLTRAGNEKLFF.